The 26 T cell receptor beta chains below were found in one sample sequenced in a study of blood T cells in healthy people across ages. Primed by a sample-barcoded 5' primer and a J-beta primer mix, a second PCR proceeded for roughly 7 to 11 cycles. A single record per CDR3 protein comes from TCRdb applying MiXCR to the 5' RACE reads. Counted here are fewer than 1,200,000 distinct CDR3 sequences, less than 25% occurring once; the ten biggest clones make up about 0.69%. The data were also submitted as part of a second study, on T cells of mothers and their children.

The source material was blood. These receptors originate from a girl between 2 and 10 years old in good health.

The J gene is TRBJ1-4, the V gene TRBV20-1; D uncertain. There are 14 residues in the CDR3. Trimming stripped 8 bases from V and 7 bases from J, with 20 bases between. Germline CDR1 and CDR2: DFQATT and SNEGSKA (reference sequence). CDR3 sequence (DNA): TGCAGTCAACTAAGCCCACCCCTAAGTGAAAAACTGTTTTTT. Protein sequence: CSQLSPPLSEKLFF.

Remarks on this clonotype: Compared with germline, one end of the junction differs, possibly owing to a read error. This CDR3 reads CASSQLSLGRTGAFF. The CDR3 nucleotides are TGCGCCAGCAGCCAGCTCTCTCTTGGGAGAACTGGAGCTTTCTTT. The chain has TRBV4-3 and TRBJ1-1; no firm D call. The germline V gene encodes CDR1 LGHNA and CDR2 YSLEER. The CDR3 spans 15 residues.

This chain joins TRBV20-1 and TRBJ2-1, with 12 bases lining up with TRBD2. The V and J ends lost 6 bases and 9 bases, in that order; junction bases with no gene match: 12. The CDR3 covers 15 residues. Germline loops: CDR1 DFQATT, CDR2 SNEGSKA (reference sequence). CDR3 bases: TGCAGTGCACTCCACCTAGCGGGGGGGCTGGTTGAGCAGTTCTTC. Its protein is CSALHLAGGLVEQFF.

For this clonotype: At one of its ends the junction is not consistent with the germline gene, which may arise from a read error. This chain links TRBV20-1 with TRBJ2-5; D perhaps matches TRBD2 (6 bases). The germline CDR1 and CDR2 sequences are DFQATT and SNEGSKA (reference sequence). The CDR3 sequence is 12 residues long. CDR3 sequence reads: CSALGGKETQHF. The CDR3 region has the DNA TGCAGCGCTCTTGGCGGGAAAGAGACCCAGCACTTC.

The chain combines TRBV5-1 with TRBJ1-6; 8 positions match TRBD1. The trim removed 1 base at V and 5 bases at J, leaving 11 bases unmatched. Germline V gives CDR1 SGHRS, CDR2 YFSETQ. CDR3 length: 18 amino acids. The CDR3: CASSLQARDRRDNSPLHF. Written as DNA, the CDR3 is TGCGCCAGCAGCTTGCAGGCCCGGGACAGGAGAGATAATTCACCCCTCCACTTT.

The chain has TRBV14 and TRBJ2-3; 10 nucleotides line up with TRBD1. The CDR3 sequence is 15 residues long. Looked up from germline, CDR1 is SGHDN and CDR2 is FVKESK. Trimming removed 4 bases from V and 5 bases from J; junction bases left unmatched: 6. The CDR3 DNA is TGTGCCAGCAGCCGATTCGACAGGGGGCAAGATACGCAGTATTTT. It translates to CASSRFDRGQDTQYF.

V usage is TRBV20-1 and J usage is TRBJ2-1, with TRBD1 matching 7 bases. The germline gives CDR1 DFQATT, CDR2 SNEGSKA (reference sequence). V trimming: 3 bases; J trimming: 4 bases; junction bases outside the gene matches: 12. The CDR3 covers 16 residues. CDR3 loop: CSASQTDRAEYNEQFF. The CDR3 nucleotides are TGCAGTGCTAGTCAAACCGACAGGGCGGAGTACAATGAGCAGTTCTTC.

The J gene is TRBJ1-1, the V gene TRBV5-6; perhaps TRBD1 as D (5 bases). The CDR3 spans 18 residues. In germline, CDR1 is SGHDT, CDR2 YYEEEE. With 4 bases removed from V and 2 bases from J, the gap between germline ends came to 24 bases. In DNA form, the CDR3 reads TGTGCCAGCAGCCCCATGAGCCTCGGGGGTGAAAGAAACACTGAAGCTTTCTTT. Protein sequence: CASSPMSLGGERNTEAFF.

The CDR3 reads CSVVSGGGYTF. CDR3 DNA: TGCAGCGTTGTATCCGGGGGTGGCTACACCTTC. J is TRBJ1-2 and V is TRBV29-1, with D possibly being TRBD1 (5 bases). The CDR3 totals 11 residues. Germline assignment: CDR1 SQVTM and CDR2 ANQGSEA. V was clipped by 4 bases and J by 7 bases, with 10 bases between them.

This clonotype was observed a few times. The chain links TRBV7-9 to TRBJ1-6; no clear D. Germline V CDR1 and CDR2: SEHNR, FQNEAQ (reference sequence). The CDR3 contains 16 residues. Trimming stripped 5 bases from V and 8 bases from J, with 19 bases between. The CDR3 sequence: CASSPRISGDHSPLHF. CDR3 bases: TGTGCCAGCAGCCCTAGGATATCAGGTGACCATTCACCCCTCCACTTT. Variable domain in full (rest from reference TRBV7-9 and TRBJ1-6): DTGVSQNPRHKITKRGQNVTFRCDPISEHNRLYWYRQTLGQGPEFLTYFQNEAQLEKSRLLSDRFSAERPKGSFSTLEIQRTEQGDSAMYLCASSPRISGDHSPLHFGNGTRLTVT.

In its sample, this clonotype was seen a few times. This sequence joins TRBV7-3 and TRBJ2-4; TRBD2 is a possible D gene (6 bases). Germline V gene sequence: CDR1 SGHTA, CDR2 FQGTGA. The length of the CDR3 is 21 residues. V gave up 1 base and J gave up 0 bases, with 25 bases separating them. The CDR3 nucleotides read TGTGCCAGCAGCTTAAGAGGGGTAGCGGAGTCCGCCTCGCTAGCCAAAAACATTCAGTACTTC. Translated: CASSLRGVAESASLAKNIQYF.

This clonotype was observed a few times. V gene TRBV7-3 combines with J gene TRBJ2-1; perhaps TRBD2 as D (5 bases). The CDR3 runs to 14 residues. V was pared by 2 bases and J by 9 bases, with 14 bases between. Germline CDR1 and CDR2: SGHTA and FQGTGA. This chain's CDR3 is CASSLGPSSTEQFF. DNA of the CDR3: TGTGCCAGCAGCTTAGGTCCTAGCTCTACTGAGCAGTTCTTC. The variable domain in full, completed from reference TRBV7-3 and TRBJ2-1, reads GAGVSQTPSNKVTEKGKYVELRCDPISGHTALYWYRQSLGQGPEFLIYFQGTGAADDSGLPNDRFFAVRPEGSVSTLKIQRTERGDSAVYLCASSLGPSSTEQFFGPGTRLTVL.

This clonotype has a handful of counts. V is TRBV10-2 and J is TRBJ2-1, with a weak D call TRBD1 (6 bases). Germline assignment: CDR1 WSHSY and CDR2 SAAADI. The CDR3 runs to 16 residues. Trimming removed 6 bases from V and 0 bases from J, with 15 bases in between. This CDR3 is CASRTRTASSYNEQFF. DNA of the CDR3: TGCGCCAGCAGGACGCGGACAGCCAGCTCCTACAATGAGCAGTTCTTC.

CDR3 sequence (DNA): TGTGCCAGCAGCGTAGAACCCCACCGAGGCGAGCAGTACTTC. Protein product: CASSVEPHRGEQYF. The J gene is TRBJ2-7, the V gene TRBV9; no firm D call. Germline V gene lookup returns CDR1 SGDLS and CDR2 YYNGEE. The CDR3 consists of 14 residues. V was pared by 0 bases and J by 6 bases, with 13 bases between.

In the case of this clonotype: Sequence at one end of the junction differs from germline and may be a read error. This sequence joins TRBV9 and TRBJ2-3, with TRBD1 identical over 10 bases. CDR3 length: 17 residues. The germline CDR1 and CDR2 sequences are SGDLS and YYNGEE. DNA for the CDR3: TGTGCCTGCAGCGCCCGGGACAGGGGAGTGCGAGCGGATACGCAGTATTTT. This translates into CACSARDRGVRADTQYF. Together with reference TRBV9 and TRBJ2-3, the CDR3 gives the full variable domain: DSGVTQTPKHLITATGQRVTLRCSPRSGDLSVYWYQQSLDQGLQFLIQYYNGEERAKGNILERFSAQQFPDLHSELNLSSLELGDSALYFCACSARDRGVRADTQYFGPGTRLTVL.

This chain joins TRBV7-9 and TRBJ2-7; D is unclear. V was clipped by 1 base and J by 4 bases, with 8 bases between them. CDR1 is SEHNR and CDR2 is FQNEAQ in the germline V gene (reference sequence). The CDR3 has 13 amino acids. The CDR3 is CASSLEPGYEQYF. Here the CDR3 DNA reads TGTGCCAGCAGCTTAGAGCCGGGTTACGAGCAGTACTTC.

There are a few counts of this clonotype. The chain carries TRBV7-9 and TRBJ2-4; 10 bases align to TRBD2. The V gene end was trimmed by 5 bases and the J gene end by 7 bases; junction bases not matched to a gene: 11. This CDR3 spans 16 amino acids. Germline V gives CDR1 SEHNR, CDR2 FQNEAQ (reference sequence). The CDR3 sequence is CASSVRAGGPQNIQYF. For the CDR3, the DNA is TGTGCCAGCAGCGTGCGAGCGGGAGGGCCTCAGAACATTCAGTACTTC.

The chain combines TRBV29-1 with TRBJ2-1; 10 bases agree with TRBD2. J lost 5 bases, V lost 2 bases, and 6 bases had no gene match. Germline V gene sequence: CDR1 SQVTM, CDR2 ANQGSEA. This CDR3 has 15 residues. This CDR3 reads CSVEYSGGADNEQFF. CDR3 bases: TGCAGCGTTGAATACAGCGGGGGGGCCGACAATGAGCAGTTCTTC.

This clonotype was seen once. This chain uses TRBV14 with TRBJ1-1, with TRBD1 matching over 7 bases. This CDR3 region has 15 residues. Germline V CDR1 and CDR2: SGHDN, FVKESK. V trimming: 2 bases; J trimming: 6 bases; junction bases outside the gene matches: 9. The CDR3: CASSQSRGVGAEAFF. In nucleotides, the CDR3 is TGTGCCAGCAGCCAAAGCAGGGGGGTTGGCGCTGAAGCTTTCTTT.

The V and J genes are TRBV18 and TRBJ2-3, with TRBD1 as a possible D gene (5 bases). This CDR3 is 13 amino acids long. The V and J ends lost 2 bases and 6 bases respectively, with 9 bases between them. The germline V gene encodes CDR1 KGHSH and CDR2 LQKENI. The CDR3 DNA follows: TGTGCCAGCTCACCAACCTACAGGGATACGCAGTATTTT. It codes for CASSPTYRDTQYF.

This clonotype was detected a few times. At one end the junction does not follow the germline gene, possibly because of a read error. The genes are TRBV11-2 and TRBJ2-5; perhaps TRBD1 as D (6 bases). This CDR3 has 12 residues. The germline V gene has CDR1 SGHAT and CDR2 FQNNGV. CDR3 in amino acids: CASSFVQGRGFF. The CDR3 DNA is TGTGCCAGCAGCTTTGTTCAGGGTAGGGGGTTCTTC. Variable domain in full (rest from reference TRBV11-2 and TRBJ2-5): EAGVAQSPRYKIIEKRQSVAFWCNPISGHATLYWYQQILGQGPKLLIQFQNNGVVDDSQLPKDRFSAERLKGVDSTLKIQPAKLEDSAVYLCASSFVQGRGFFGPGTRLLVL.

On this clonotype itself: Just one base apart from a much larger clone, this may be a read error. The rearrangement uses TRBV28 and TRBJ2-1; D perhaps matches TRBD1 (6 bases). CDR1 is MDHEN, CDR2 SYDVKM, per germline. The CDR3 has 14 amino acids. Here the CDR3 DNA reads TGTGCCAGCAGTGGACAGAGCTCCTACAATGAGCGGTTCTTC. Amino acid sequence: CASSGQSSYNERFF.

This sequence joins TRBV12-3 or TRBV12-4 and TRBJ2-7; D is possibly TRBD1 or TRBD2 (6 bases each). This CDR3 comprises 14 residues. Trimming pared 3 bases from V and 3 bases from J, leaving 12 bases between. In DNA form, the CDR3 reads TGTGCCAGCAGTTTCAAAGGGGGGCTCTACGAGCAGTACTTC. Amino acid sequence: CASSFKGGLYEQYF.

V and J are TRBV6-1 and TRBJ1-2; TRBD1 agrees at 7 bases. After removal of 1 base from V and 8 bases from J, the junction contained 4 bases not matched to a gene. Germline loops: CDR1 MNHNS, CDR2 SASEGT. The CDR3 has 13 amino acids. This CDR3 reads CASSEEGARGYTF. The CDR3 DNA follows: TGTGCCAGCAGTGAAGAGGGGGCGCGAGGCTACACCTTC.

This clonotype was seen a handful of times. DNA for the CDR3: TGTGCCAGCAGGGAGAGCACAGATACGCAGTATTTT. This translates into CASRESTDTQYF. The chain combines TRBV7-9 with TRBJ2-3; D unclear. Germline V lookup: CDR1 SEHNR, CDR2 FQNEAQ (reference sequence). The CDR3 consists of 12 residues. V was cut by 6 bases and J by 0 bases, with 4 bases left in between. The full variable domain, rest sourced from reference TRBV7-9 and TRBJ2-3, is DTGVSQNPRHKITKRGQNVTFRCDPISEHNRLYWYRQTLGQGPEFLTYFQNEAQLEKSRLLSDRFSAERPKGSFSTLEIQRTEQGDSAMYLCASRESTDTQYFGPGTRLTVL.

This clonotype has at least ten counts. The chain carries TRBV12-3 or TRBV12-4 and TRBJ2-5; tentative D call: TRBD2 (6 bases). This CDR3 is 16 amino acids long. V was cut by 1 base and J by 4 bases, with 16 bases left in between. CDR3 region: CASSLVGPGGSETQYF. The CDR3 region has the DNA TGTGCCAGCAGTTTAGTCGGGCCTGGGGGGTCAGAGACCCAGTACTTC.